A selection of T cell receptor beta chains follows, all from one sample in a study of CD8 T cells in ankylosing spondylitis. One entry per CDR3 protein, called by TCRdb with MiXCR from the 5' RACE reads. In the table there are some 700,000 distinct CDR3 sequences, under 20% of which are singletons. Input material: blood, either unsorted or a sorted T cell fraction (not recorded which). These receptors originate from a male donor with ankylosing spondylitis. The CDR3 runs from the conserved cysteine through the conserved F or W. Expanded clones get a size class; other rows say once, few or many, or leave the size out.

v_call clone_size cdr3_aa
TRBV12-3/TRBV12-4 . CASSPRAGGRSANEQFF
TRBV18 many CASSPRQLAGENNEQFF
TRBV2 . CASSGPGLRPEQFF
TRBV24-1 few CATSDLAHPGRENTEAFF
TRBV30 . CAWKGATETQYF
TRBV12-3/TRBV12-4 . CASSSQVASGGAVAGELFF
TRBV12-3/TRBV12-4 few CASSPRHDAGELFF
TRBV10-3 few CAISDGIGERWNEQYF
TRBV29-1 . CSVGEQGPGNTIYF
TRBV5-5 . CASSLDWSSYNEQFF
TRBV3-1 . CASSQVGKGRTDTQYF
TRBV19 . CASTPSGGPLNEQFF
TRBV7-2 few CASSSTGQGRSYEQYF
TRBV27 few CASSPLRPRDNEQFF
TRBV20-1 . CSARGQTGLGTEAFF
TRBV7-2 . CASSLVGAGTPIEQFF
TRBV5-1 many CASSQGSTGKPPLHF
TRBV27 . CASSLSGSHYEQYF
TRBV5-1 . CASSLEGGYVYEQYF
TRBV6-5 few CASSYSTDPPYEQYF
TRBV18 . CASSPRPGGASSGHNEQFF
TRBV6-1 . CASSPTQGAKYEQFF
TRBV20-1 . CSVATSGSYNEQFF
TRBV5-1 few CASSVASENTGELFF
TRBV20-1 . CSARASGTAFF
TRBV3-1 . CASSQAAHEQYF
TRBV5-1 few CASSLETGSSYEQYF
TRBV20-1 few CSARDSGGSDTQYF
TRBV28 . CASSRGPTQETQYF
TRBV5-4 few CASSSGGTTNEKLFF
TRBV29-1 . CSVLRGPQETQYF
TRBV3-1 many CASSQATGMGNTEAFF
TRBV15 few CATSRGRDSGNTIYF
TRBV6-2/TRBV6-3 . CASGTRGVIYEQYF
TRBV28 few CASSLSAGVGDTQYF
TRBV29-1 . CSVEDYGDSYNEQFF
TRBV19 . CASIEGSDTEAFF
TRBV29-1 few CSVERGVPDTQYF
TRBV12-3/TRBV12-4 once CASSGGQENQPQHF
TRBV29-1 few CSGVRTTHEQFF
TRBV29-1 . CSVVDHSGNTIYF
TRBV2 . CASSASGRARDTGELFF
TRBV20-1 . CSATRPLNQETQYF
TRBV7-9 few CASTIGGRRAGELFF
TRBV5-1 . CASSYQGAHTDTQYF
TRBV3-1 . CASSRWASYNEQFF
TRBV4-1 few CASSQVLGRLNEQFF
TRBV20-1 . CSARVAGDGEQFF
TRBV20-1 few CSAPPEREVNTEAFF
TRBV27 . CASSLSASGAYNEQFF
TRBV10-3 . CAISESGLADIPQETQYF
TRBV7-2 few CASSLVGGSADTQYF
TRBV6-2/TRBV6-3 few CASSYGDQPQHF
TRBV7-2 few CASSRGLINQPQHF
TRBV20-1 few CSAKLSGGTEAFF
TRBV18 . CASSPQATADSPLHF
TRBV15 few CATSRLGLAGGGGNYNEQFF
TRBV5-1 . CASSPENDEQFF
TRBV5-6 few CASSIQGWTEAFF
TRBV28 few CASSLYKTEAFF